Listed here are 24 T cell receptor beta chains from one sample, sequenced in a study of blood T cell repertoires in COVID-19 (dated by TCRdb to 2020 to 2021). The receptor library was made with the immunoSEQ multiplex PCR assay. In its TCRdb copy, this immuneACCESS table keeps in-frame sequences only and misses some clones. Where compared with another copy, unresolved V genes explain less than half of these, and the others have no known cause. The sample records about 230,000 clones, 70% to 90% of which are singletons. Of the sample, about 0.93% is held by the ten largest clones. Sequenced material: peripheral blood. These receptor sequences come from a man aged 35 to 55 with acute or convalescent COVID-19.

This sequence joins TRBV5-3 and TRBJ2-3; 8 nucleotides match TRBD2. TRBV5-3 is assigned to the ORF class and has an uncertain function. The CDR3 runs 15 residues. The trim removed 0 bases at V and 6 bases at J, leaving 6 bases unmatched. The CDR3 loop is CARSLVERGMDTQYF. The CDR3 region has the DNA TGTGCCAGAAGCTTGGTCGAGCGGGGGATGGATACGCAGTATTTT.

The chain employs TRBV28 and TRBJ2-1; TRBD1 matches 10 bases. V shed 7 bases and J 3 bases; nucleotides not matched to a gene: 9. Germline CDR1 and CDR2: MDHEN and SYDVKM. This CDR3 contains 16 residues. This chain's CDR3 is CASTDTGTGVYNEQFF. CDR3 bases: TGTGCCAGCACCGATACCGGGACAGGGGTCTACAATGAGCAGTTCTTC.

V gene TRBV10-2 combines with J gene TRBJ1-1; 7 bases fit TRBD1. With 3 bases clipped from V and 1 base from J, the junction kept 8 bases outside the gene matches. CDR1 is WSHSY, CDR2 SAAADI, per germline. This CDR3 is 16 amino acids long. DNA of the CDR3: TGCGCCAGCAGTGACCCCTACGGGACAGCGAACACTGAAGCTTTCTTT. This gives the protein CASSDPYGTANTEAFF.

V is TRBV7-9 and J is TRBJ2-5; 8 bases are a match to TRBD1. The germline V gene has CDR1 SEHNR and CDR2 FQNEAQ (reference sequence). The CDR3 contains 15 residues. V was clipped by 3 bases and J by 4 bases; unmatched bases: 7. Here the CDR3 DNA reads TGTGCCAGCAGCTTCACCGCAGGGGGCATAGAGACCCAGTACTTC. The encoded protein is CASSFTAGGIETQYF.

The CDR3 is CASSSRTDGYTF. Written as DNA, the CDR3 is TGTGCCAGCAGTTCCCGGACAGATGGCTACACCTTC. This chain connects TRBV28 to TRBJ1-2; perhaps TRBD1 as D (6 bases). Per the germline V gene, CDR1 is MDHEN and CDR2 is SYDVKM. Trimming pared 4 bases from V and 6 bases from J, leaving 9 bases between. The length of the CDR3 is 12 residues.

The genes are TRBV10-3 and TRBJ1-1; D gene ambiguous. V was cut by 3 bases and J by 1 base, with 12 bases left in between. Looked up from germline, CDR1 is ENHRY and CDR2 is SYGVKD. CDR3 length equals 15 residues. The CDR3 DNA reads as TGTGCCATCAGTGATCCGCGGGCCCCGAACACTGAAGCTTTCTTT. Its protein product is CAISDPRAPNTEAFF.

CDR3 nucleotide sequence: TGCGCCAGCCCACCCAAGCGAGCGGAAGGCTACACCTTC. Its protein product is CASPPKRAEGYTF. V is TRBV5-1 and J is TRBJ1-2; D call uncertain. The V gene lost 7 bases and the J gene lost 8 bases, with 18 bases spanning the gap. The CDR3 loop spans 13 amino acids. Germline loops: CDR1 SGHRS, CDR2 YFSETQ.

This chain links TRBV7-2 with TRBJ2-7; a possible D gene is TRBD1 (6 bases). Trimming took off 1 base at V and 3 bases at J, with 10 bases between the two ends. This CDR3 is built from 14 residues. Germline V gives CDR1 SGHTA, CDR2 FQGNSA. The CDR3 nucleotides are TGTGCCAGCAGCTTAGACAGGGATGGCTACGAGCAGTACTTC. Its translation is CASSLDRDGYEQYF.

In this sample, this clone turned up a few times. The V call is TRBV2, the J call TRBJ1-1; no firm D call. This CDR3 region has 11 residues. Germline V lookup: CDR1 SNHLY, CDR2 FYNNEI. V was trimmed by 6 bases and J by 7 bases, leaving 9 bases between them. The CDR3 nucleotides read TGTGCCAGCAGCACCCAGATTGAAGCTTTCTTT. Its protein product is CASSTQIEAFF.

This rearrangement joins TRBV5-1 to TRBJ2-7, with D perhaps matching TRBD1 (6 bases). Germline values: CDR1 SGHRS, CDR2 YFSETQ. The CDR3 runs to 14 residues. V lost 6 bases, J lost 2 bases, and 15 bases lay in between. CDR3 region: CASTTGTNTYEQYF. In nucleotides, the CDR3 is TGCGCCAGCACGACCGGGACAAATACCTACGAGCAGTACTTC.

The rearrangement links TRBV5-1 to TRBJ2-7; possibly TRBD2 for D (6 bases). The V end was cut by 10 bases, the J end by 4 bases, with 15 bases between. The CDR3 consists of 12 residues. The germline CDR1 and CDR2 sequences are SGHRS and YFSETQ. The CDR3 bases are TGCGCCGGGGAGGAGGGGACGTACGAGCAGTACTTC. Encoded protein: CAGEEGTYEQYF.

The chain is built from TRBV2 and TRBJ1-2; 7 bases match TRBD1. Unmatched junction bases numbered 5, after V lost 5 bases and J lost 5 bases. This CDR3 comprises 13 residues. CDR1 and CDR2 (germline): SNHLY, FYNNEI. This chain's CDR3 is CASSPTGLYGYTF. The CDR3 nucleotides read TGTGCCAGCAGTCCGACAGGGTTGTATGGCTACACCTTC.

The V gene is TRBV19, the J gene TRBJ1-3; tentatively, D is TRBD1 (6 bases). The CDR3 runs to 15 residues. V was shortened by 3 bases and J by 1 base, with 10 bases between the two germline ends. Germline values: CDR1 LNHDA, CDR2 SQIVND (reference sequence). The CDR3 is CASSMRGGSGNTIYF. The CDR3 DNA reads as TGTGCCAGTAGTATGAGAGGGGGATCTGGAAACACCATATATTTT.

The chain combines TRBV19 with TRBJ1-3; possible D gene TRBD1, 6 bases. Germline loops: CDR1 LNHDA, CDR2 SQIVND (reference sequence). The V gene lost 4 bases and the J gene lost 5 bases, with 12 bases spanning the gap. The CDR3 has 14 amino acids. CDR3 DNA sequence: TGTGCCAGTAGTACCCGACAGGCGAGAAACACCATATATTTT. This translates into CASSTRQARNTIYF.

Remarks on this clone: A read error may account for a junction end that differs from germline. The chain combines TRBV29-1 with TRBJ2-5; the D gene is possibly TRBD1 (5 bases). The CDR3 has 8 residues. CDR1 and CDR2 (germline): SQVTM, ANQGSEA. The CDR3 coding sequence is TGCAGCGTTGAAGAGGGGCACTTC. Amino acid sequence: CSVEEGHF. Based on the CDR3 plus reference TRBV29-1 and TRBJ2-5, the full variable domain is SAVISQKPSRDICQRGTSLTIQCQVDSQVTMMFWYRQQPGQSLTLIATANQGSEATYESGFVIDKFPISRPNLTFSTLTVSNMSPEDSSIYLCSVEEGHFGPGTRLLVL.

The rearrangement links TRBV2 to TRBJ1-1; 7 bases map to TRBD1. The germline gives CDR1 SNHLY, CDR2 FYNNEI. The CDR3 contains 14 residues. V shed 8 bases and J 0 bases; nucleotides not matched to a gene: 6. CDR3 nucleotide sequence: TGTGCCAGCCGGTCAGGGGGAATGAACACTGAAGCTTTCTTT. Translating it yields CASRSGGMNTEAFF.

The chain joins TRBV18 to TRBJ2-2; D ambiguous. The V and J ends lost 2 bases and 2 bases respectively, with 12 bases between them. The germline V gene has CDR1 KGHSH and CDR2 LQKENI. The length of the CDR3 is 16 residues. As DNA, the CDR3 is TGTGCCAGCTCACCAAACGCTGCCCTAAACACCGGGGAGCTGTTTTTT. It is translated as CASSPNAALNTGELFF.

The chain uses TRBV5-6 and TRBJ1-2, with 7 bases that match TRBD1. With V trimmed by 0 bases and J by 4 bases, 9 bases remained unmatched. The CDR3 consists of 16 residues. The germline CDR1 and CDR2 sequences are SGHDT and YYEEEE. For the CDR3, the DNA is TGTGCCAGCAGCTTGGAAGTTTACAGGGGCCCCTATGGCTACACCTTC. This gives the protein CASSLEVYRGPYGYTF. The whole variable domain, filled in from reference TRBV5-6 and TRBJ1-2, reads DAGVTQSPTHLIKTRGQQVTLRCSPKSGHDTVSWYQQALGQGPQFIFQYYEEEERQRGNFPDRFSGHQFPNYSSELNVNALLLGDSALYLCASSLEVYRGPYGYTFGSGTRLTVV.

This sequence joins TRBV2 and TRBJ1-2; unclear D gene. Deletions cut 2 bases from V and 1 base from J, with 5 bases between. From germline, CDR1 is SNHLY and CDR2 FYNNEI. The CDR3 has 13 residues. The CDR3 region is CASSEPNNYGYTF. The CDR3 DNA sequence: TGTGCCAGCAGTGAACCAAATAACTATGGCTACACCTTC.

This chain joins TRBV9 and TRBJ1-2; no definite D call. CDR1 and CDR2 (germline): SGDLS, YYNGEE. The CDR3 totals 15 residues. Trimming removed 5 bases from V and 6 bases from J, with 20 bases in between. The CDR3 coding sequence is TGTGCCAGCAGGCGTTCAGAGGGCGCGGGTGATGGCTACACCTTC. Translation gives CASRRSEGAGDGYTF.

The rearrangement joins TRBV5-1 to TRBJ1-2; unclear D gene. Germline V CDR1 and CDR2: SGHRS, YFSETQ. The CDR3 totals 15 residues. Between the trimmed V and J ends, which lost 0 bases and 2 bases, there was a span of 11 bases. In nucleotides, the CDR3 is TGCGCCAGCAGCTTGGGAGGTCGAGGGAACTATGGCTACACCTTC. It translates to CASSLGGRGNYGYTF. The whole variable domain, filled in from reference TRBV5-1 and TRBJ1-2, reads KAGVTQTPRYLIKTRGQQVTLSCSPISGHRSVSWYQQTPGQGLQFLFEYFSETQRNKGNFPGRFSGRQFSNSRSEMNVSTLELGDSALYLCASSLGGRGNYGYTFGSGTRLTVV.

V and J are TRBV2 and TRBJ1-1; possible D gene TRBD1, 6 bases. The CDR3 length is 15 residues. V gave up 4 bases and J gave up 1 base, with 13 bases separating them. Germline V gives CDR1 SNHLY, CDR2 FYNNEI. This CDR3 reads CASSAYGGTNTEAFF. CDR3 coding DNA: TGTGCCAGCAGTGCGTATGGGGGCACGAACACTGAAGCTTTCTTT.

The chain joins TRBV19 to TRBJ2-7; 9 bases agree with TRBD2. The CDR3 consists of 14 residues. V was pared by 5 bases and J by 5 bases, with 7 bases of the junction left unmatched. Germline CDR1 LNHDA, CDR2 SQIVND (reference sequence). This CDR3 reads CASSVSGGVNEQYF. The CDR3 region has the DNA TGTGCCAGTAGTGTTAGCGGGGGTGTCAACGAGCAGTACTTC.

The genes are TRBV19 and TRBJ2-5, with 7 bases matching TRBD2. Germline V gene lookup returns CDR1 LNHDA and CDR2 SQIVND (reference sequence). V lost 10 bases to trimming and J lost 2 bases; unmatched junction nucleotides: 13. The CDR3 extends over 15 amino acids. CDR3 bases: TGTGCCACCACCTACATACGCGGGGGACAAGAGACCCAGTACTTC. This encodes CATTYIRGGQETQYF. Looking up the rest from reference TRBV19 and TRBJ2-5 gives the full variable domain: DGGITQSPKYLFRKEGQNVTLSCEQNLNHDAMYWYRQDPGQGLRLIYYSQIVNDFQKGDIAEGYSVSREKKESFPLTVTSAQKNPTAFYLCATTYIRGGQETQYFGPGTRLLVL.